The 3 T cell receptor beta chains below all came from one sample that was sequenced in a study of T cell responses to AZD1222 COVID-19 vaccine. Method: immunoSEQ multiplex PCR; TCRdb's copy keeps in-frame clones and lacks some. The data show 150,000 or so clones, roughly 88% seen once. This specimen was peripheral blood, taken 28 days after the second AZD1222 dose. These receptors all come from an adult who received the AZD1222 COVID-19 vaccine.

The chain carries TRBV11-2 and TRBJ2-1; no clear D gene. The CDR3 spans 12 residues. Germline CDR1 SGHAT, CDR2 FQNNGV. The ends were cut back, 1 base at V and 9 bases at J, with 7 bases in the middle. The CDR3 loop is CASSLVVGEQFF. The CDR3 bases are TGTGCCAGCAGCTTAGTAGTCGGTGAGCAGTTCTTC.

V gene TRBV6-5 combines with J gene TRBJ1-2, with 7 nucleotides matching TRBD1. V lost 2 bases and J lost 8; bases outside the gene matches: 8. Germline CDR1 reads MNHEY; CDR2 reads SVGAGI. There are 14 residues in the CDR3. The CDR3, as DNA: TGTGCCAGCAGTTACACCCGGACAGGCCGGGGCTACACCTTC. Protein sequence: CASSYTRTGRGYTF.

The chain combines TRBV2 with TRBJ2-5; D gene unclear. The V gene's germline CDR1 is SNHLY and CDR2 FYNNEI. The CDR3 extends over 12 amino acids. The V and J ends lost 5 bases and 3 bases respectively, with 7 bases between them. The CDR3 DNA sequence: TGTGCCAGCAGTTTTCTGAAAGAGACCCAGTACTTC. Translation: CASSFLKETQYF. The full variable domain, in which reference TRBV2 and TRBJ2-5 provide the parts outside the CDR3, is EPEVTQTPSHQVTQMGQEVILRCVPISNHLYFYWYRQILGQKVEFLVSFYNNEISEKSEIFDDQFSVERPDGSNFTLKIRSTKLEDSAMYFCASSFLKETQYFGPGTRLLVL.